The 14 T cell receptor beta chains given below trace back to one sample, sequenced in a study of regulatory T cells in long-lasting Graves disease. Specified time point: newly diagnosed GD, antithyroid drugs for less than 3 months. The authors made the TCR library using RNA they extracted from PBMCs. Sequencing libraries for TCR beta were prepared with iRepertoire HTBI primers and Arm-PCR of CDR3 regions. TCRdb reprocessed the multiplex PCR reads via MiXCR and lists one record per CDR3 protein. The sample carries 680,000 or so distinct CDR3 sequences, about 16% recorded once. These records were also assigned to another study, of T cells in Graves' hyperthyroidism and ophthalmopathy.

The input for sequencing was peripheral blood mononuclear cells (PBMCs), taken at new diagnosis, from a patient treated with antithyroid drugs. The source is a woman aged 30 to 39 with Graves disease.

This clonotype was recorded a few times. The chain joins TRBV3-1 to TRBJ2-7, with TRBD1 matching over 12 bases. The germline V gene encodes CDR1 LGHDT and CDR2 YNNKEL (reference sequence). The CDR3 is 15 amino acids. J lost 2 bases, V lost 4 bases, and 3 bases had no gene match. The CDR3 spells CASSRGDRGPYEQYF. The CDR3 DNA follows: TGTGCCAGCAGCCGCGGGGACAGGGGGCCCTACGAGCAGTACTTC.

Comment on this clonotype: Being one base from a much bigger clone, this may be a read error. The chain recombines TRBV28 with TRBJ1-4; possible D gene TRBD1, 6 bases. From germline, CDR1 is MDHEN and CDR2 SYDVKM. CDR3 size: 15 residues. V was pared by 5 bases and J by 10 bases, with 20 bases between. CDR3 loop: CASSIPGAGDGKLFF. The CDR3 DNA reads as TGTGCCAGCAGTATACCCGGGGCAGGGGATGGAAAACTGTTTTTT. The variable domain in full, with the rest retrieved from reference TRBV28 and TRBJ1-4, is DVKVTQSSRYLVKRTGEKVFLECVQDMDHENMFWYRQDPGLGLRLIYFSYDVKMKEKGDIPEGYSVSREKKERFSLILESASTNQTSMYLCASSIPGAGDGKLFFGSGTQLSVL.

In this sample, this clonotype turned up many times. V gene TRBV7-2 combines with J gene TRBJ2-1; D remains ambiguous. Germline CDR1 reads SGHTA; CDR2 reads FQGNSA. This CDR3 comprises 14 residues. V lost 2 bases and J lost 8, with 13 bases in between. CDR3 protein: CASSLLRSFDEQFF. Written as DNA, the CDR3 is TGTGCCAGCAGCTTACTTAGAAGTTTCGATGAGCAGTTCTTC.

This clonotype was detected many times. This chain joins TRBV20-1 and TRBJ2-2; the match to TRBD2 covers 9 bases. The germline CDR1 and CDR2 sequences are DFQATT and SNEGSKA (reference sequence). Germline trimming cut 0 bases from V and 5 bases from J; bases unmatched to any gene: 10. The CDR3 length is 17 residues. CDR3 in amino acids: CSARDQIAGVTTGELFF. The CDR3, as DNA: TGCAGTGCTAGAGATCAAATAGCGGGAGTCACAACCGGGGAGCTGTTTTTT.

This chain's CDR3 is CASSIAARGGNQPQHF. The CDR3 nucleotides read TGTGCCAGTAGTATAGCGGCCAGGGGAGGCAATCAGCCCCAGCATTTT. The V gene is TRBV19, the J gene TRBJ1-5; weak D call: TRBD1 (6 bases). Trimming removed 1 base from V and 2 bases from J, with 12 bases in between. From germline, CDR1 is LNHDA and CDR2 SQIVND (reference sequence). This CDR3 contains 16 residues.

The sample holds a few counts of this clonotype. One junction end disagrees with the germline gene, perhaps due to a read error. This rearrangement joins TRBV7-7 to TRBJ2-1, with no clear D. This CDR3 is 17 amino acids long. Germline V gene lookup returns CDR1 SSHAT and CDR2 FNYEAQ (reference sequence). The CDR3 nucleotides read TGTGCTAGCAGCCGATTCGACGCGGAGAGCTCCTACAATGAGCAGTTCTTC. It is translated as CASSRFDAESSYNEQFF.

Remarks on this clonotype: The conserved closing phenylalanine or tryptophan is absent in this CDR3, likely reflecting a read error. The chain employs TRBV18 and TRBJ2-1; perhaps TRBD2 as D (6 bases). In germline, CDR1 is KGHSH, CDR2 LQKENI. The CDR3 runs 15 residues. V was pared by 1 base and J by 12 bases, with 19 bases between. The CDR3 DNA reads TGTGCCAGCTCACCACTAGCGGATACGAGAGGAGGGCAGTTCCTC. Protein: CASSPLADTRGGQFL.

This clonotype has only a few counts. The rearrangement uses TRBV27 and TRBJ2-6; D could derive from TRBD1 or TRBD2 (5 bases each). CDR1 is MNHEY and CDR2 is SMNVEV in the germline V gene (reference sequence). Trimming cost V 10 bases and J 4 bases, with 17 bases left between them. The CDR3 loop spans 15 amino acids. The CDR3 coding sequence is TGTGCCAAGGGACGGGGTTCAGGAGGGGCCAACGTCCTGACTTTC. It encodes CAKGRGSGGANVLTF.

Comment on this clonotype: This likely came from a read error, as a far larger clone is one base away. V gene TRBV7-9 combines with J gene TRBJ2-7; the D gene is possibly TRBD1 (6 bases). Germline loops: CDR1 SEHNR, CDR2 FQNEAQ (reference sequence). The CDR3 sequence is 12 residues long. Trimming removed 5 bases from V and 5 bases from J, with 10 bases in between. CDR3 DNA: TGTGCCAGCAGCCCTACAGGGCACGAGCAGTACTTC. This codes for CASSPTGHEQYF.

This clonotype was observed a few times. This rearrangement joins TRBV29-1 to TRBJ1-4; tentative D call: TRBD1 (6 bases). The CDR3 consists of 12 residues. Germline V CDR1 and CDR2: SQVTM, ANQGSEA. The CDR3 loop reads CICGQLGEKLFF. CDR3 in DNA: TGCATCTGCGGACAGCTAGGTGAAAAACTGTTTTTT. The whole variable domain, filled in from reference TRBV29-1 and TRBJ1-4, reads SAVISQKPSRDICQRGTSLTIQCQVDSQVTMMFWYRQQPGQSLTLIATANQGSEATYESGFVIDKFPISRPNLTFSTLTVSNMSPEDSSIYLCICGQLGEKLFFGSGTQLSVL.

The chain uses TRBV6-1 and TRBJ2-2; possibly TRBD2 for D (6 bases). This CDR3 is 14 amino acids long. Germline CDR1 and CDR2: MNHNS and SASEGT. The germline V and J ends were trimmed by 7 bases and 2 bases, with 11 bases remaining between them. CDR3 amino acids: CASMRLVNTGELFF. In DNA form, the CDR3 reads TGTGCCAGCATGAGACTAGTAAACACCGGGGAGCTGTTTTTT.

This clonotype was found many times. The genes are TRBV15 and TRBJ2-5, with D perhaps matching TRBD2 (5 bases). The CDR3 is made up of 12 amino acids. V dropped 5 bases and J dropped 4 bases, with 8 bases sitting between them. Germline lookup yields CDR1 LNHNV and CDR2 YYDKDF (reference sequence). The CDR3 region is CATSPAGETQYF. The CDR3 DNA sequence: TGTGCCACCAGCCCCGCGGGAGAGACCCAGTACTTC.

Ten or more counts support this clonotype. The chain has TRBV28 and TRBJ1-3; D is perhaps TRBD1 (5 bases). V was cut by 3 bases and J by 4 bases, with 13 bases left in between. This CDR3 region has 15 residues. The germline gives CDR1 MDHEN, CDR2 SYDVKM. The CDR3 reads CASSLDIGFGNTIYF. In nucleotides, the CDR3 is TGTGCCAGCAGTTTGGACATCGGGTTCGGAAACACCATATATTTT.

The chain carries TRBV6-1 and TRBJ2-7, with 8 bases fitting TRBD1. The CDR3 covers 15 residues. Trimming at V came to 6 bases and at J to 1 base, leaving 8 bases not matched to a gene. Germline CDR1 reads MNHNS; CDR2 reads SASEGT. The CDR3 nucleotides read TGTGCCAGCAGGTCAGGGGGCTCATGGTCCTACGAGCAGTACTTC. Translation: CASRSGGSWSYEQYF.